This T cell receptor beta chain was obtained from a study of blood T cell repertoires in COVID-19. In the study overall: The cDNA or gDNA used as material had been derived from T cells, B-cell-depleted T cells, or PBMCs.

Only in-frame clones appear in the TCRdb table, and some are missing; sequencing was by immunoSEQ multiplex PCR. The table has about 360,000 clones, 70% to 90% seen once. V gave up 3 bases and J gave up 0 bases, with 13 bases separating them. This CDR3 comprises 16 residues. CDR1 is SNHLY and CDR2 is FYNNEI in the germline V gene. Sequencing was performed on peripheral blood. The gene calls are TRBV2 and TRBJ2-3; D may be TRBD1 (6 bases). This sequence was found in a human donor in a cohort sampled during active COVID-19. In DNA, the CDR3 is TGTGCCAGCAGTGACCGGACAGTGTCTAGCACAGATACGCAGTATTTT. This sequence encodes CASSDRTVSSTDTQYF.